This TCR beta chain was captured in a study of blood T cell repertoires in COVID-19. Study as a whole: Samples came from the United States, Italy and Spain, spanning acute and convalescent COVID-19. T cells, B-cell-depleted T cells, or PBMCs supplied cDNA or gDNA.

Germline V gene sequence: CDR1 SGHTS, CDR2 YDEGEE. The germline V and J ends were trimmed by 2 bases and 3 bases, with 6 bases remaining between them. The CDR3 has 14 residues. In the original processing: Reference gene primers were amplified, and this amplification served to estimate nucleated cell counts. TCRdb's table, derived via immunoSEQ multiplex PCR, lists solely in-frame clones and lacks some. Clonal size and the V and J genes are those of that table, whereas D and trimming came from the DNA. The sample consists of around 120,000 clones, approximately 92% of them appearing once. The V call is TRBV5-8, the J call TRBJ1-6, with D unclear. The sample comprised peripheral blood. The receptor's source is a woman aged 80 or over with acute or convalescent COVID-19. The CDR3 bases are TGTGCCAGCAGCTTTGGGAGCTATAATTCACCCCTCCACTTT. The encoded protein is CASSFGSYNSPLHF.